The 4 T cell receptor beta chains presented below share a single source sample, sequenced in a study of cytomegalovirus exposure and HLA in healthy donors. The PCR employed 60 Vbeta primers together with 13 Jbeta primers. Here immunoSEQ multiplex PCR was the method, and the copy in TCRdb shows in-frame clones only, minus some. The sample lists under 150,000 clones, more than 75% seen once, with 3% to 3.5% in the top ten. The sequenced sample was PBMCs. The origin of the receptors is a female donor in good health and CMV-seronegative.

This clone has just a few counts. V is TRBV4-1 and J is TRBJ2-7; D unclear. Germline CDR1 MGHRA, CDR2 YSYEKL. The length of the CDR3 is 12 residues. V lost 4 bases to trimming and J lost 3 bases, with 7 bases between them. The CDR3 spells CASSRDGYEQYF. Written as DNA, the CDR3 is TGCGCCAGCAGCCGAGACGGCTACGAGCAGTACTTC.

The chain couples TRBV9 to TRBJ1-2, with D tentatively TRBD1 (5 bases). V dropped 3 bases and J dropped 10 bases, with 19 bases sitting between them. This CDR3 has 14 residues. Looked up from germline, CDR1 is SGDLS and CDR2 is YYNGEE. The CDR3: CASSAPRAGPHYTF. For the CDR3, the DNA is TGTGCCAGCAGCGCCCCTCGTGCGGGACCACACTACACCTTC.

The V gene is TRBV5-6, the J gene TRBJ2-7; 12 bases line up with TRBD2. Germline values: CDR1 SGHDT, CDR2 YYEEEE. The length of the CDR3 is 19 residues. With V trimmed by 6 bases and J by 2 bases, 18 bases remained unmatched. This CDR3 reads CASTIRTSGKFVGTYEQYF. Written as DNA, the CDR3 is TGTGCCAGCACCATACGGACTAGCGGGAAATTTGTGGGAACCTACGAGCAGTACTTC. Supplemented by reference TRBV5-6 and TRBJ2-7, the full variable domain reads DAGVTQSPTHLIKTRGQQVTLRCSPKSGHDTVSWYQQALGQGPQFIFQYYEEEERQRGNFPDRFSGHQFPNYSSELNVNALLLGDSALYLCASTIRTSGKFVGTYEQYFGPGTRLTVT.

The chain is built from TRBV5-4 and TRBJ2-5; 10 nucleotides align to TRBD1. CDR3 size: 15 residues. V dropped 0 bases and J dropped 5; count of bases not matched to a gene: 4. Germline V gene data show CDR1 as SGHNT and CDR2 as YYREEE (reference sequence). The CDR3 reads CASSLVGDRGETQYF. The CDR3 DNA reads TGTGCCAGCAGCTTGGTAGGGGACAGGGGTGAGACCCAGTACTTC.